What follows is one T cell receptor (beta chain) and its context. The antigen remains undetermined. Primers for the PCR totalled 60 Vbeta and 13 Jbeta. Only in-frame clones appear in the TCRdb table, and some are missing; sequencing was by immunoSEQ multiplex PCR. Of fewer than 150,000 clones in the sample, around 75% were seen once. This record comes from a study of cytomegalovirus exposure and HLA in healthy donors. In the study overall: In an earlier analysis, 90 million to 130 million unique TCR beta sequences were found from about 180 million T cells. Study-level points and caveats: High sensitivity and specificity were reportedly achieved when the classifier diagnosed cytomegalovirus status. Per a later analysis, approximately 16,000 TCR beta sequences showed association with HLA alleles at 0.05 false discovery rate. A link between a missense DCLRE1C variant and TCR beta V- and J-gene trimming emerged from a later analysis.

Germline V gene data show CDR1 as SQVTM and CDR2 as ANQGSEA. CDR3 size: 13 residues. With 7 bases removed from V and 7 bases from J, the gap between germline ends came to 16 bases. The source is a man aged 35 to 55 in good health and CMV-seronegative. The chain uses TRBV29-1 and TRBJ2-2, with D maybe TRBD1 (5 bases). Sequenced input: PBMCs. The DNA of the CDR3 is TGCAGCGGCGCGACAGCTGTATACGGGGAGCTGTTTTTT. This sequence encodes CSGATAVYGELFF.